Detailed here is one TCR beta chain. In its sample, this clone was seen a few times. Its antigen has not been determined. No base-level quality is on record; no much larger clone is a single base apart. Donors were healthy HIV-negative adults with no recently reported acute infections or vaccinations. All donors were Caucasian adults living in Nashville, Tennessee, USA. For unsorted samples, tens of millions of PBMCs were counted, and genomic DNA was extracted using the QIAamp DNA Blood Mini kit. Blood was obtained by leukapheresis, after which PBMCs were separated by Ficoll-Histopaque density gradient centrifugation and cryopreserved in liquid nitrogen vapor phase. These data come from a study of shared clonotypes between healthy human individuals (dated by TCRdb to 2020 to 2022). With regard to the full study: The cohort included three men and two women between 18 and 49 years of age. Blood TCR repertoires of a handful of healthy adults were deeply sequenced to estimate repertoire size and the extent of clonotype sharing between individuals. To increase sequencing depth and limit assay-specific biases, TCR repertoire library preparation and sequencing were carried out by different laboratories using diverse techniques. Per donor, leukapheresis produced somewhere between about 0.94 and 9.5 billion PBMCs.

CDR1 and CDR2 were assigned from the germline V gene (reference sequence) as SEHNR and FQNEAQ. The CDR3 spans 14 residues, from the cysteine through the phenylalanine. Just CDR3 DNA is preserved here, 42 bases in frame from base 1. Here V drops 4 bases and J drops 4 bases, and the junction holds 6 bases not matched to any gene. What the research found in general, with its limitations: Sampling was restricted to blood, and TCR repertoires in tissues likely differ from the TCR repertoires found in blood. Pairwise subsampling indicated that sequencing depth was expected to affect the degree of clonotype sharing among donors. Because the study included a small number of donors, the genetic and exposure-history diversity represented was limited.

Using the deep immunoSEQ assay, multiplex PCR amplified TCR CDR3 regions from genomic DNA. Extracted genomic DNA from each cell subset was distributed evenly across all wells of several immunoSEQ 96-well plates, and each plate was treated as a replicate. Each replicate PCR for unsorted PBMC received roughly 300 ng genomic DNA, equal to 25,000 to 30,000 T cell genomes. Unsorted PBMC genomic DNA was sequenced across ten immunoSEQ deep assay plates. Purified libraries were quantified with a Qubit 3.0 fluorometer, sized on a Bioanalyzer 2100, and re-quantified with the KAPA Library Quantification kit. A separate single-read 150-cycle Illumina NextSeq 550 flow cell was used to sequence each immunoSEQ 96-well plate. Concerning the study's data processing: Because only junctional sequences without quality scores were contained in the immunoSEQ output, filtering matching that applied to full-length reads could not be performed. To assign V/J genes and CDR3, sequences were annotated using PyIR, a Python wrapper for IgBLAST v1.9, with IMGT germline references. Reads with weak V/J assignments (E-value above 1e-6), missing CDR3, stop codons, out-of-frame junctions, or ambiguous translated residues were removed. V3J clonotypes were defined by identical inferred V gene, J gene, and CDR3 amino acid sequence. To compute the percentage overlap between repertoires, the number of shared unique clonotypes was divided by the size of the smaller repertoire. RTK rarefaction, the Chao1 estimator, and Recon v2.1 estimates of unobserved clonotypes were used to assess repertoire richness. TCRdb re-hosts the immuneACCESS table, in-frame sequences only. Its copies lack some clones; in the studies checked, an unresolved V gene accounts for under half of them, and the cause for the rest is not known. The DNA gave D and trimming, while V, J and clone size come from that table. This sample has about half a million clones in its table, and roughly 85% of those were observed once. The ten largest make up 10% to 15% of the sample.

Sequenced input: PBMCs. The sequence was collected from a woman between 40 and 55 years old in good health. Some clones in this sample may be carry-over from other donors' samples. The chain is made from TRBV7-9 and TRBJ1-2; TRBD1 agrees with 7 junctional bases. The DNA sequence reads TGTGCCAGCAGCTCCACACAGGGGAGCTATGGCTACACCTTC. Its protein is CASSSTQGSYGYTF.